Below are 15 T cell receptor beta chains sequenced from a single sample in a study of blood T cells in healthy people across ages. PCR was performed a second time for about 7 to 12 cycles using a sample-barcoded 5' primer and a J-beta primer mix. TCRdb called the 5' RACE reads again in MiXCR, with one record for every CDR3 protein. The repertoire consists of around 1,000,000 distinct CDR3 sequences, with less than 25% occurring once and the leading ten covering around 0.7%. These data also featured in a second study, about T cells of mothers and their children.

Sequenced sample: blood. These receptors were taken from a girl aged 2 to 10 in good health.

This chain uses TRBV12-3 or TRBV12-4 with TRBJ1-3, with D hard to call. There are 11 residues in the CDR3. V lost 7 bases and J lost 11, with 12 bases in between. CDR3 region: CASILRGAIYF. CDR3 in DNA: TGTGCCAGCATACTACGGGGAGCCATATATTTT.

This clonotype was observed a few times. The chain joins TRBV9 to TRBJ1-1; no clear D gene. The V gene lost 3 bases and the J gene lost 8 bases, with 11 bases spanning the gap. Germline loops: CDR1 SGDLS, CDR2 YYNGEE. CDR3 size: 12 residues. CDR3 DNA: TGTGCCAGCAGCGCCGAGTCGGGGGAAGCTTTCTTT. This sequence encodes CASSAESGEAFF.

The rearrangement links TRBV7-9 to TRBJ1-1; 7 nucleotides agree with TRBD1. V was pared by 4 bases and J by 4 bases, with 12 bases of the junction left unmatched. Per the germline V gene, CDR1 is SEHNR and CDR2 is FQNEAQ (reference sequence). The CDR3 runs 16 residues. This CDR3 reads CASSSADGQVITEAFF. DNA for the CDR3: TGTGCCAGCAGCTCCGCCGACGGACAGGTCATCACTGAAGCTTTCTTT.

This clonotype was observed once. This chain connects TRBV20-1 to TRBJ2-5, with 13 positions matching TRBD2. Germline V gives CDR1 DFQATT, CDR2 SNEGSKA (reference sequence). Trimming removed 5 bases from V and 0 bases from J; junction bases left unmatched: 9. CDR3 length: 17 amino acids. The CDR3 region has the DNA TGCAGTGCTCCCGGACTAGCGGGGGCCCCGTACCAAGAGACCCAGTACTTC. Its protein product is CSAPGLAGAPYQETQYF.

CDR3 sequence reads: CSARDPTSASNEQFF. The CDR3 DNA is TGCAGTGCTAGAGATCCCACTAGCGCCAGCAATGAGCAGTTCTTC. The chain recombines TRBV20-1 with TRBJ2-1; 7 nucleotides agree with TRBD2. This CDR3 region has 15 residues. V dropped 0 bases and J dropped 6; count of bases not matched to a gene: 8. Germline V gene data show CDR1 as DFQATT and CDR2 as SNEGSKA (reference sequence).

Only a few counts were recorded for this clonotype. V is TRBV6-2 or TRBV6-3 and J is TRBJ2-5; D gene ambiguous. The CDR3 length is 16 residues. Germline CDR1 reads MNHEY; CDR2 reads SVGEGT. Deletions cut 6 bases from V and 3 bases from J, with 20 bases between. CDR3 DNA: TGTGCCAGCAGACCCCGAGAAGGGAAGGCAAAAGAGACCCAGTACTTC. Its translation is CASRPREGKAKETQYF.

There are a few counts of this clonotype. This sequence joins TRBV19 and TRBJ1-6, with 9 bases aligning to TRBD1. The CDR3 totals 18 residues. CDR1 and CDR2 from the germline V gene are LNHDA and SQIVND (reference sequence). Unmatched junction bases numbered 13, after V lost 5 bases and J lost 5 bases. The CDR3 reads CASSPGTGKLGHNSPLHF. For the CDR3, the DNA is TGTGCCAGTAGTCCCGGGACAGGGAAGTTGGGGCATAATTCACCCCTCCACTTT.

This rearrangement joins TRBV10-3 to TRBJ2-3; TRBD2 agrees at 11 bases. Trimming removed 7 bases from V and 3 bases from J; junction bases left unmatched: 9. This CDR3 contains 16 residues. Per the germline V gene, CDR1 is ENHRY and CDR2 is SYGVKD. The CDR3 spells CAITNPTSGGTDTQYF. CDR3 in DNA: TGTGCCATCACTAACCCTACTAGCGGGGGAACAGATACGCAGTATTTT.

The count of this clonotype is one. The chain recombines TRBV20-1 with TRBJ2-7, with a weak D call TRBD2 (6 bases). Germline assignment: CDR1 DFQATT and CDR2 SNEGSKA (reference sequence). Trimming shortened V by 3 bases and J by 4 bases, and 16 bases separated the two germline ends. The length of the CDR3 is 14 residues. The CDR3 DNA follows: TGCAGTGCTAGGATCCCGGGACTCAATTACGAGCAGTACTTC. Protein sequence: CSARIPGLNYEQYF.

V usage is TRBV24-1 and J usage is TRBJ2-2; D gene ambiguous. The germline V gene encodes CDR1 KGHDR and CDR2 SFDVKD. The ends were cut back, 5 bases at V and 6 bases at J, with 6 bases in the middle. The CDR3 sequence is 12 residues long. The CDR3 spells CATSAGPGELFF. CDR3 DNA sequence: TGTGCCACCAGTGCCGGACCCGGGGAGCTGTTTTTT.

This chain uses TRBV6-1 with TRBJ2-1, with 9 bases lining up with TRBD1. V was clipped by 5 bases and J by 4 bases; unmatched bases: 6. The CDR3 sequence is 15 residues long. From germline, CDR1 is MNHNS and CDR2 SASEGT. For the CDR3, the DNA is TGTGCCAGCAGTAAACAGGGGGCCGATTACAATGAGCAGTTCTTC. Its translation: CASSKQGADYNEQFF.

CDR3: CASSFHPPGSANTEAFF. In DNA form, the CDR3 reads TGTGCCAGCAGTTTTCACCCCCCAGGCTCGGCGAACACTGAAGCTTTCTTT. This chain links TRBV27 with TRBJ1-1; no clear D. This CDR3 has 17 amino acids. V shed 3 bases and J shed 1 base, with 18 bases lying between them. CDR1 is MNHEY and CDR2 is SMNVEV in the germline V gene (reference sequence).

This clonotype was seen only a few times. The chain joins TRBV7-9 to TRBJ1-1; the D gene is possibly TRBD1 (6 bases). The CDR3 length is 14 residues. Trimming stripped 4 bases from V and 5 bases from J, with 14 bases between. Looked up from germline, CDR1 is SEHNR and CDR2 is FQNEAQ (reference sequence). The CDR3 here is CASSYSGELTEAFF. The CDR3 bases are TGTGCCAGCAGCTACTCAGGGGAGCTGACTGAAGCTTTCTTT.

Only a few counts were recorded for this clonotype. This chain links TRBV28 with TRBJ2-5, with a tentative D call TRBD2 (5 bases). Trimming left V 1 base short and J 4 bases short, with 10 bases between. The CDR3 totals 14 residues. CDR1 is MDHEN and CDR2 is SYDVKM in the germline V gene. The CDR3 region is CASSLFGVSETQYF. The CDR3, as DNA: TGTGCCAGCAGTTTATTCGGGGTCTCAGAGACCCAGTACTTC.

This clonotype was picked up many times. The chain recombines TRBV11-2 with TRBJ2-7; TRBD2 might be the D (6 bases). Germline CDR1 reads SGHAT; CDR2 reads FQNNGV. V was pared by 8 bases and J by 2 bases, with 13 bases between. This CDR3 region has 13 residues. The CDR3 region is CASCLGGTYEQYF. DNA for the CDR3: TGTGCCAGCTGCCTGGGAGGTACCTACGAGCAGTACTTC.